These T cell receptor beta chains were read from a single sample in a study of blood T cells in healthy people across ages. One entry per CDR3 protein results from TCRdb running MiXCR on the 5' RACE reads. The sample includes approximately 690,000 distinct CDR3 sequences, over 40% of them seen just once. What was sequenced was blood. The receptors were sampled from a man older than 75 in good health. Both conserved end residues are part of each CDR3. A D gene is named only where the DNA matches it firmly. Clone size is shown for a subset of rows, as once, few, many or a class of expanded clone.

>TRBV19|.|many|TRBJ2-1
CASVSGFGEQFF
TGTGCCAGTGTATCAGGGTTCGGTGAGCAGTTCTTC
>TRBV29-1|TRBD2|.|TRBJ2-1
CSVEGTSVQETQFF
TGCAGCGTTGAAGGGACTAGCGTTCAAGAGACCCAGTTCTTC
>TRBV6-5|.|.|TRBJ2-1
CASSRPGETQFF
TGTGCCAGCAGTCGACCCGGGGAGACCCAGTTCTTC
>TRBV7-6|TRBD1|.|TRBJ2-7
CASSLVTGYYEQYF
TGTGCCAGCAGCTTAGTGACAGGGTACTACGAGCAGTACTTC
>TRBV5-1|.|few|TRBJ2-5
CASSLVGARETQYF
TGCGCCAGCAGCTTGGTGGGGGCCAGGGAGACCCAGTACTTC
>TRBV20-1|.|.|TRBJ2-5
CSARRGLGVQETQYF
TGCAGTGCTAGAAGGGGCCTAGGGGTCCAAGAGACCCAGTACTTC
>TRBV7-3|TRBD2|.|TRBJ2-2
CASSVRGTGELFF
TGTGCCAGTTCGGTGCGGGGGACCGGGGAGCTGTTTTTT
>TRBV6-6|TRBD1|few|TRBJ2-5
CASSYNRGPQETQYF
TGTGCCAGCAGTTATAACAGGGGTCCCCAAGAGACCCAGTACTTC
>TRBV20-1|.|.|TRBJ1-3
CSARGSDIPGNTIYF
TGCAGTGCTAGGGGGTCAGACATTCCTGGAAACACCATATATTTT
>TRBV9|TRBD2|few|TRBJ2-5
CASSPLAGAQETQYF
TGTGCCAGCAGCCCCCTAGCGGGGGCACAAGAGACCCAGTACTTC
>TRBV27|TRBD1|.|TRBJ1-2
CASSGTGDGYGYTF
TGTGCCAGCAGCGGGACAGGGGACGGCTATGGCTACACCTTC
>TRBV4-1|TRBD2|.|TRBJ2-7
CASSQGGTRGSYEQYF
TGCGCCAGCAGCCAAGGTGGGACTAGAGGGTCCTACGAGCAGTACTTC
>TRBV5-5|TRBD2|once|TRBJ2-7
CASSRGGPSSYNEQYF
TGTGCCAGCAGCCGGGGGGGCCCTAGCTCCTACAATGAGCAGTACTTC
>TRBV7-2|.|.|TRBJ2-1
CASSPTTNEQFF
TGTGCCAGCAGCCCTACAACCAATGAGCAGTTCTTC
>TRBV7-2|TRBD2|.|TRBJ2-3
CASSLVASGGPSTDTQYF
TGTGCCAGCAGCTTAGTGGCTAGCGGGGGCCCTAGCACAGATACGCAGTATTTT
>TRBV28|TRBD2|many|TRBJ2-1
CASTPGLSGSEQFF
TGTGCCAGCACTCCCGGGCTAAGCGGGAGTGAGCAGTTCTTC
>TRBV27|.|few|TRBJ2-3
CASTSSTDTQYF
TGTGCCAGCACCTCTAGCACAGATACGCAGTATTTT
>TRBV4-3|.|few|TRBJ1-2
CASSQVGRANYGYTF
TGCGCCAGCAGCCAAGTGGGCAGGGCGAACTATGGCTACACCTTC
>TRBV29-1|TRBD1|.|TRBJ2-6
CSVESSDRGPGANVLTF
TGCAGCGTTGAATCGTCGGACAGGGGGCCAGGGGCCAACGTCCTGACTTTC
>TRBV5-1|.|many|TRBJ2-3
CASSLQRSTDTQYF
TGCGCCAGCAGCTTGCAAAGAAGCACAGATACGCAGTATTTT
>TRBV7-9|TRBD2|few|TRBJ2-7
CASSLSGLADYEQYF
TGTGCCAGCAGCCTGTCTGGACTAGCGGACTACGAGCAGTACTTC
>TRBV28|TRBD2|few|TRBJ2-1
CASSVAGTSGFDEQFF
TGTGCCAGCAGTGTCGCCGGGACTAGCGGGTTCGATGAGCAGTTCTTC
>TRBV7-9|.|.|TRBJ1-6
CASSLQVPTANSPLHF
TGTGCCAGCAGCTTGCAGGTTCCCACAGCTAATTCACCCCTCCACTTT
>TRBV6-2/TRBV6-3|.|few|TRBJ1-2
CASSYRDNRNYGYTF
TGTGCCAGCAGTTATAGGGACAACCGGAACTATGGCTACACCTTC
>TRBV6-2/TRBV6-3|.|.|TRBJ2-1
CASRRTGRGSYNEQFF
TGTGCCAGCCGGAGGACAGGGAGGGGCTCCTACAATGAGCAGTTCTTC
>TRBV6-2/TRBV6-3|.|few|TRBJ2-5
CASSFTGLGETQYF
TGTGCCAGCAGTTTCACCGGACTGGGGGAGACCCAGTACTTC
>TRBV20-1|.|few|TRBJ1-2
CSANDGVYGYTF
TGCAGTGCTAACGACGGAGTATATGGCTACACCTTC
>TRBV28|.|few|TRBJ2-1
CASSSGQTYNEQFF
TGTGCCAGCAGTTCCGGACAGACCTACAATGAGCAGTTCTTC